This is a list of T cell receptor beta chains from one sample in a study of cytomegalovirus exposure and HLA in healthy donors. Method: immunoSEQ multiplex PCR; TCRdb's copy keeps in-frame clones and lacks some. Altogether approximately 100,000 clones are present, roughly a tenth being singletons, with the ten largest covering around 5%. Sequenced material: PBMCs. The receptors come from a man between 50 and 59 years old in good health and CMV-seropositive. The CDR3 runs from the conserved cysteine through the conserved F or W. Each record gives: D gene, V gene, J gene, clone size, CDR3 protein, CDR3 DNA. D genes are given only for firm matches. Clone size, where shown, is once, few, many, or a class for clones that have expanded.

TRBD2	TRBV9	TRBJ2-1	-	CASSLRGGIDNEQFF	TGTGCCAGCAGCCTACGGGGGGGTATCGACAATGAGCAGTTCTTC
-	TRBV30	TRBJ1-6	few	CAWAQGYNSPLHF	TGTGCCTGGGCACAGGGATATAATTCACCCCTCCACTTT
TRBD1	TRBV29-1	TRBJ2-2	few	CSVKTGGIGELFF	TGCAGCGTGAAGACAGGGGGCATCGGGGAGCTGTTTTTT
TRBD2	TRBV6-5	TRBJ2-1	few	CASTGLAGGPVEQFF	TGTGCCAGCACGGGACTAGCGGGAGGGCCGGTTGAGCAGTTCTTC
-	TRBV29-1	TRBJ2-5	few	CSVVGASETQYF	TGCAGCGTTGTAGGAGCGTCTGAGACCCAGTACTTC
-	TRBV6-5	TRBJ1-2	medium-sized	CASSYGSGDAYGYTF	TGTGCCAGCAGTTACGGTTCGGGGGACGCCTATGGCTACACCTTC
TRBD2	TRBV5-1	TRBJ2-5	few	CASSSSSGRETQYF	TGCGCCAGCAGCTCCTCTAGCGGGAGAGAGACCCAGTACTTC
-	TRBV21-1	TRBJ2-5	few	CASQTSGLYETQYF	TGTGCCAGCCAGACTAGCGGGCTCTACGAGACCCAGTACTTC
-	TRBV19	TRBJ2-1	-	CASSTLRSSYNEQFF	TGTGCCAGTAGTACCTTACGGAGCTCCTACAATGAGCAGTTCTTC
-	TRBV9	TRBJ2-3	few	CASSSWATDTQYF	TGTGCCAGCAGCTCCTGGGCAACAGATACGCAGTATTTT
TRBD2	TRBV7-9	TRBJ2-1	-	CASSWGLAGGRNEQFF	TGTGCCAGCAGCTGGGGACTAGCGGGAGGGAGGAATGAGCAGTTCTTC
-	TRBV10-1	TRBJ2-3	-	CASSGATDTQYF	TGCGCCAGCAGTGGAGCCACAGATACGCAGTATTTT
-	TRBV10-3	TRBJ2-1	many	CAISESLGNEQFF	TGTGCCATCAGTGAGTCGCTCGGCAATGAGCAGTTCTTC
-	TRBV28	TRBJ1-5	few	CASNSGNSNQPQHF	TGTGCCAGCAACTCCGGTAATAGCAATCAGCCCCAGCATTTT
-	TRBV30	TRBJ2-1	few	CAWSVGTRPRLFF	TGTGCCTGGAGTGTGGGTACTAGGCCGCGACTGTTCTTC
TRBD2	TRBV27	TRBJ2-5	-	CASSKNTGGPQETQYF	TGTGCCAGCAGTAAAAATACGGGAGGCCCCCAAGAGACCCAGTACTTC
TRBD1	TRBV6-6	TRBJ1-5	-	CATATGRSNQPQHF	TGTGCCACCGCGACAGGGAGGAGCAATCAGCCCCAGCATTTT
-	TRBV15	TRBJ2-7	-	CATSRDSTYEQYF	TGTGCCACCAGCAGAGATTCCACCTACGAGCAGTACTTC
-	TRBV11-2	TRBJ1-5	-	CASSLSTGTNQPQHF	TGTGCCAGCAGCTTATCCACAGGGACCAATCAGCCCCAGCATTTT
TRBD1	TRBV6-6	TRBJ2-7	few	CASSYQGAYEQYF	TGTGCCAGCAGTTACCAGGGGGCCTACGAGCAGTACTTC
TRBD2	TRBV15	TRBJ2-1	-	CATSRAGTSGRKGDEQFF	TGTGCCACCAGCAGAGCAGGGACTAGCGGGAGAAAAGGCGATGAGCAGTTCTTC
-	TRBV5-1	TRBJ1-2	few	CASSLGAMDGYTF	TGCGCCAGCAGCCTCGGAGCAATGGATGGCTACACCTTC
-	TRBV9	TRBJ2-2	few	CASSPSAGELFF	TGTGCCAGCAGCCCTAGCGCCGGGGAGCTGTTTTTT
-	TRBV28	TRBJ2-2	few	CASSSSSGGGGELFF	TGTGCCAGCAGTTCGTCTAGCGGAGGGGGCGGGGAGCTGTTTTTT
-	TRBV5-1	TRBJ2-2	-	CASSVMERGALGTGELFF	TGCGCCAGCAGCGTGATGGAACGGGGGGCGTTGGGCACCGGGGAGCTGTTTTTT
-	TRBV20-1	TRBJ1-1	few	CSARGGQGAFF	TGCAGTGCTAGAGGGGGGCAGGGGGCTTTCTTT
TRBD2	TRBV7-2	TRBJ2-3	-	CASRLAGASTDTQYF	TGTGCCAGTAGACTAGCGGGAGCCAGCACAGATACGCAGTATTTT
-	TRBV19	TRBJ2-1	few	CASSRQSSYNEQFF	TGTGCCAGTAGCAGACAGAGCTCCTACAATGAGCAGTTCTTC
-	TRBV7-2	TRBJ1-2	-	CASSLAVRQGEAF	TGTGCCAGCAGCTTAGCTGTCAGGCAGGGTGAGGCCTTC